The clone carrying this T cell receptor beta chain was counted only a few times. No antigen is known for it. There are 16 residues in the CDR3. Trimming took 3 bases from V and 4 from J; bases not matched to a gene: 11. In germline, CDR1 is SGHVS, CDR2 FQNEAQ. Unique molecular identifiers were affixed to single, distinct cDNA molecules. TCRdb redid the calling of the 5' RACE reads with MiXCR, one entry per CDR3 protein. This sample yields 85,000 to 100,000 distinct CDR3 sequences, of which 15% to 20% are seen a single time; over 0.95% belongs to the top ten. These data originate in a study of early T cells in non-severe SARS-CoV-2 infection. Study-level information: The sequenced material was bulk RNA from unsorted whole blood, and its chains were unpaired.

General study findings and limits: Missing private and CD4 specificities, VDJdb matching favored anti-spike CD8 responses.

V usage is TRBV7-8 and J usage is TRBJ2-7; 8 bases fit TRBD1. The sequence was collected from an adult who was a healthcare worker with PCR-confirmed SARS-CoV-2 infection or an uninfected control (not recorded which). The sample taken for sequencing was whole blood. CDR3 in amino acids: CASSFSARGRGYEQYF. CDR3 DNA sequence: TGTGCCAGCAGCTTCAGTGCCAGGGGGCGAGGGTACGAGCAGTACTTC.